The 19 T cell receptor beta chains below all came from one sample that was sequenced in a study of shared clonotypes between healthy human individuals. The repertoire was sequenced with immunoSEQ multiplex PCR; TCRdb's copy has only in-frame clones and lacks some. Of 2 million to 2.5 million clones in the sample, approximately 94% were seen once. The sample consisted of naive CD4+ T cells sorted from blood. The subset is: CD45RA+ positively selected. The source of these receptors is a man between 18 and 35 years old in good health.

This clone was recorded once. J is TRBJ2-1 and V is TRBV28, with D maybe TRBD2 (6 bases). The CDR3 extends over 17 amino acids. The V end lost 6 bases, the J end lost 4 bases, and 22 bases lay between the germline ends. Germline V gene sequence: CDR1 MDHEN, CDR2 SYDVKM. In DNA form, the CDR3 reads TGTGCCAGCAGCCTGCCCCGAATACCCGGGGGTTACAATGAGCAGTTCTTC. Amino acids: CASSLPRIPGGYNEQFF.

This chain joins TRBV10-3 and TRBJ1-6, with D hard to call. Per the germline V gene, CDR1 is ENHRY and CDR2 is SYGVKD. There are 13 residues in the CDR3. Trimming removed 8 bases at V and 7 bases at J, with 12 bases between. The CDR3 region has the DNA TGTGCCATCGACGACGGGAGAAATTCACCCCTCCACTTT. Encoded protein: CAIDDGRNSPLHF.

The V call is TRBV19, the J call TRBJ1-5, with 7 bases matching TRBD1. Germline-derived CDR1 and CDR2 are LNHDA and SQIVND (reference sequence). This CDR3 has 16 residues. J was trimmed by 4 bases and V by 5 bases; bases with no gene match: 11. The CDR3 bases are TGTGCCAGTAGTCTGAATCCGGGACAGATTAATCAGCCCCAGCATTTT. This sequence encodes CASSLNPGQINQPQHF. The full variable domain, with the rest looked up from reference TRBV19 and TRBJ1-5, is DGGITQSPKYLFRKEGQNVTLSCEQNLNHDAMYWYRQDPGQGLRLIYYSQIVNDFQKGDIAEGYSVSREKKESFPLTVTSAQKNPTAFYLCASSLNPGQINQPQHFGDGTRLSIL.

This chain uses TRBV2 with TRBJ2-2; D might be TRBD2 (5 bases). Germline loops: CDR1 SNHLY, CDR2 FYNNEI. CDR3 size: 14 residues. V lost 5 bases and J lost 5, with 12 bases in between. The chain's CDR3 is CASSKTPGTGELFF. CDR3 nucleotides: TGTGCCAGCAGTAAAACCCCGGGAACCGGGGAGCTGTTTTTT.

CDR3 nucleotide sequence: TGCGCCAGCAGCCCAGGACCCGGCGCCGGGGAGCTGTTTTTT. It codes for CASSPGPGAGELFF. The chain uses TRBV5-1 and TRBJ2-2; no clear D. V lost 4 bases to trimming and J lost 6 bases, with 13 bases between them. Germline-derived CDR1 and CDR2 are SGHRS and YFSETQ. The CDR3 runs 14 residues.

For this clone: In the same sample, other DNA sequences code for this CDR3. This sequence joins TRBV20-1 and TRBJ2-3; the D is unclear. This CDR3 region has 10 residues. Trimming removed 5 bases from V and 6 bases from J, with 6 bases in between. Germline CDR1 and CDR2: DFQATT and SNEGSKA (reference sequence). Here the CDR3 reads CSARSDTQYF. The DNA for the CDR3 is TGCAGTGCTCGGTCCGATACGCAGTATTTT.

The rearrangement joins TRBV5-1 to TRBJ2-2; a possible D gene is TRBD1 (6 bases). The germline V and J ends were trimmed by 4 bases and 4 bases, with 8 bases remaining between them. This CDR3 spans 13 amino acids. CDR1 and CDR2 from the germline V gene are SGHRS and YFSETQ. The CDR3, as DNA: TGCGCCAGCAGCCGGGACACCACCGGGGAGCTGTTTTTT. Translating gives CASSRDTTGELFF.

V gene TRBV10-3 combines with J gene TRBJ2-2; D perhaps matches TRBD1 (5 bases). The CDR3 loop spans 17 amino acids. With 0 bases removed from V and 3 bases from J, the gap between germline ends came to 14 bases. Per the germline V gene, CDR1 is ENHRY and CDR2 is SYGVKD. The CDR3: CAISESAGSLDTGELFF. The CDR3 DNA is TGTGCCATCAGTGAGTCGGCAGGGTCGTTGGACACCGGGGAGCTGTTTTTT.

With regard to this clone: The same CDR3 is also encoded by other DNA sequences in this sample. The J gene is TRBJ1-5, the V gene TRBV7-9; D not certain. This CDR3 comprises 15 residues. Germline-derived CDR1 and CDR2 are SEHNR and FQNEAQ (reference sequence). V was cut by 1 base and J by 1 base, with 8 bases left in between. In nucleotides, the CDR3 is TGTGCCAGCAGCTTAGTTGGAGGGAGCAATCAGCCCCAGCATTTT. Protein sequence: CASSLVGGSNQPQHF.

The chain combines TRBV5-8 with TRBJ1-4; D is ambiguous. V dropped 0 bases and J dropped 2 bases, with 8 bases sitting between them. The CDR3 runs 15 residues. The V gene's germline CDR1 is SGHTS and CDR2 YDEGEE. The CDR3 sequence: CASSLDLGTNEKLFF. The CDR3, as DNA: TGTGCCAGCAGCTTGGATCTGGGGACTAATGAAAAACTGTTTTTT.

Comment on this clone: Distinct nucleotide sequences in the sample also encode this CDR3. This chain connects TRBV9 to TRBJ1-2; tentatively, D is TRBD1 (5 bases). CDR1 and CDR2 from the germline V gene are SGDLS and YYNGEE. Trimming stripped 0 bases from V and 2 bases from J, with 11 bases between. The CDR3 contains 15 residues. As DNA, the CDR3 is TGTGCCAGCAGCGTAGGGCAGGGCACCAACTATGGCTACACCTTC. Amino acids: CASSVGQGTNYGYTF.

CDR3 sequence reads: CASSAWNYGYTF. The CDR3 region has the DNA TGTGCCAGCAGCGCCTGGAACTATGGCTACACCTTC. The chain employs TRBV25-1 and TRBJ1-2, with D hard to call. The CDR3 spans 12 residues. Trimming removed 6 bases from V and 2 bases from J, with 7 bases in between. Per the germline V gene, CDR1 is MGHDK and CDR2 is SYGVNS.

For this clone: This sample includes further DNA sequences coding for the same CDR3. The gene calls are TRBV18 and TRBJ2-2; D may correspond to TRBD1 or TRBD2 (5 bases each). The CDR3 extends over 13 amino acids. Germline-derived CDR1 and CDR2 are KGHSH and LQKENI. V shed 2 bases and J shed 5 bases, with 6 bases lying between them. The CDR3 reads CASSPGTTGELFF. In DNA form, the CDR3 reads TGTGCCAGCTCACCAGGGACGACCGGGGAGCTGTTTTTT.

The CDR3 region is CAISDLTREPYEQYF. DNA of the CDR3: TGTGCCATCAGTGATTTGACCAGGGAACCCTACGAGCAGTACTTC. This rearrangement joins TRBV10-3 to TRBJ2-7; D might be TRBD1 (5 bases). V lost 3 bases, J lost 2 bases, and 14 bases lay in between. Germline lookup yields CDR1 ENHRY and CDR2 SYGVKD. The CDR3 is 15 residues long.

The V and J genes are TRBV28 and TRBJ1-4; no definite D call. Germline V gene lookup returns CDR1 MDHEN and CDR2 SYDVKM. CDR3 size: 14 residues. V was trimmed by 2 bases and J by 8 bases, leaving 12 bases between them. CDR3 DNA sequence: TGTGCCAGCAGTTTAGCGCCTGAGGGAGAAAAACTGTTTTTT. As protein: CASSLAPEGEKLFF.

The J gene is TRBJ1-1, the V gene TRBV11-2, with TRBD1 matching 7 bases. J lost 3 bases, V lost 4 bases, and 5 bases had no gene match. The CDR3 length is 14 residues. Germline CDR1 is SGHAT and CDR2 is FQNNGV. The CDR3 reads CASSSRGTDTEAFF. CDR3 nucleotides: TGTGCCAGCAGCTCGCGCGGGACAGACACTGAAGCTTTCTTT.

V gene TRBV7-9 combines with J gene TRBJ2-1, with D uncertain. Germline V gives CDR1 SEHNR, CDR2 FQNEAQ (reference sequence). V shed 5 bases and J shed 3 bases, with 14 bases lying between them. The CDR3 spans 15 residues. The CDR3 reads CASSLGVGRYNEQFF. The CDR3 coding sequence is TGTGCCAGCAGCCTAGGTGTCGGCCGCTACAATGAGCAGTTCTTC. Full variable domain (missing parts from reference TRBV7-9 and TRBJ2-1): DTGVSQNPRHKITKRGQNVTFRCDPISEHNRLYWYRQTLGQGPEFLTYFQNEAQLEKSRLLSDRFSAERPKGSFSTLEIQRTEQGDSAMYLCASSLGVGRYNEQFFGPGTRLTVL.

This chain connects TRBV28 to TRBJ2-7; TRBD1 is a possible D gene (5 bases). Germline loops: CDR1 MDHEN, CDR2 SYDVKM. CDR3 length: 13 residues. With 3 bases removed from V and 3 bases from J, the gap between germline ends came to 9 bases. CDR3 sequence reads: CASSLKGDYEQYF. DNA of the CDR3: TGTGCCAGCAGTTTGAAAGGGGACTACGAGCAGTACTTC.

The chain links TRBV27 to TRBJ2-7; D is perhaps TRBD1 (5 bases). Germline assignment: CDR1 MNHEY and CDR2 SMNVEV (reference sequence). The CDR3 contains 15 residues. Between the trimmed V and J ends, which lost 5 bases and 5 bases, there was a span of 19 bases. The CDR3 sequence is CASSRRWGAFNEQYF. CDR3 coding DNA: TGTGCCAGCAGTCGCAGGTGGGGCGCTTTCAACGAGCAGTACTTC.